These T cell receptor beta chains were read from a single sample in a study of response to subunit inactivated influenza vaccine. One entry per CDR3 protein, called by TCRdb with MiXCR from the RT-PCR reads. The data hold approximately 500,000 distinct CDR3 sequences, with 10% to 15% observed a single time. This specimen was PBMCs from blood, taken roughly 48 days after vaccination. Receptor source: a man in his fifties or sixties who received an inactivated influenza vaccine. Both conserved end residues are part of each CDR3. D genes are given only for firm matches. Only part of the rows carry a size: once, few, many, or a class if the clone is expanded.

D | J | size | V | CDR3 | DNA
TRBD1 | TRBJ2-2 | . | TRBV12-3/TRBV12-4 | CASSPRQGATGELFF | TGTGCCAGCAGCCCCCGGCAGGGGGCAACCGGGGAGCTGTTTTTT
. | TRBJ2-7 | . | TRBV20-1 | CSASEGRNEQYF | TGCAGTGCTAGCGAAGGACGAAACGAGCAGTACTTC
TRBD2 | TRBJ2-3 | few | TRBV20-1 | CSARGSGRDTQYF | TGCAGTGCTAGAGGTAGCGGGCGGGATACGCAGTATTTT
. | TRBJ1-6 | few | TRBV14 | CASSQVRRESYNSPLHF | TGTGCCAGCAGCCAAGTAAGGAGGGAGTCCTATAATTCACCCCTCCACTTT
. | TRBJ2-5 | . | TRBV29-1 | CSIGGTQETQYF | TGCAGCATCGGCGGTACCCAAGAGACCCAGTACTTC
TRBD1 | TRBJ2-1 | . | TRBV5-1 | CASSPGTGLINEQFF | TGCGCCAGCAGCCCTGGGACAGGGCTTATCAATGAGCAGTTCTTC
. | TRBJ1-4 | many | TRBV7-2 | CASSLGGVEEKLFF | TGTGCCAGCAGCTTAGGGGGCGTAGAGGAAAAACTGTTTTTT
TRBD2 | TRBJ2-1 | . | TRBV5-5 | CASSLLAGANEQFF | TGTGCCAGCAGCTTGCTAGCGGGAGCCAATGAGCAGTTCTTC
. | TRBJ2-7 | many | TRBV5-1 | CASSLEEQGLHYEQYF | TGCGCCAGCAGCTTGGAGGAGCAGGGTCTTCACTACGAGCAGTACTTC
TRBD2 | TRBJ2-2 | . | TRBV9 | CASSASGSSPGELFF | TGTGCCAGCAGCGCTAGCGGGAGTAGCCCCGGGGAGCTGTTTTTT
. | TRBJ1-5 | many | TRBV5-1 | CASSPGTHSNQPQHF | TGCGCCAGCAGCCCCGGGACTCATAGCAATCAGCCCCAGCATTTT
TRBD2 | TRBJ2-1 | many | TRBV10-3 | CAISAGTSGRAVEQFF | TGTGCCATCAGTGCGGGGACTAGCGGGAGGGCCGTTGAGCAGTTCTTC
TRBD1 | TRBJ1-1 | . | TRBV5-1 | CASSSDRESSFF | TGCGCCAGCAGCTCTGACAGGGAGTCTAGTTTCTTT
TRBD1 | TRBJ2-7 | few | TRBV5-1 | CASSFQGTGGHEQYF | TGCGCCAGCAGCTTTCAAGGGACAGGGGGCCACGAGCAGTACTTC
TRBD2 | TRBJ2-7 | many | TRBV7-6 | CASTKLAGPYEQYF | TGTGCCAGCACCAAACTAGCGGGGCCCTACGAGCAGTACTTC
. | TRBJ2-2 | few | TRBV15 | CATRGRGGFSVGELFF | TGTGCCACTCGCGGGCGGGGAGGCTTCTCTGTCGGGGAGCTGTTTTTT
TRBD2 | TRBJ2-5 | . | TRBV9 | CASSVRIAGPGETQYF | TGTGCCAGCAGCGTAAGGATAGCGGGGCCGGGAGAGACCCAGTACTTC
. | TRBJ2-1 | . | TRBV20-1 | CSAIKGGVSYNEQFF | TGCAGTGCCATTAAAGGAGGGGTATCCTACAATGAGCAGTTCTTC
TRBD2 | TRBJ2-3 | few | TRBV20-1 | CSARDSRLAGVRTDTQYF | TGCAGTGCTAGAGATAGCCGACTAGCGGGAGTAAGGACAGATACGCAGTATTTT
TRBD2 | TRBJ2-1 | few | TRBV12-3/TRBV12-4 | CASSFLLAGGNEQFF | TGTGCCAGCAGTTTTCTCCTAGCGGGAGGTAATGAGCAGTTCTTC
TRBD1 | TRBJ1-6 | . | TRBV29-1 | CSVTLGQENSPLHF | TGCAGCGTTACTTTGGGACAGGAGAATTCACCCCTCCACTTT
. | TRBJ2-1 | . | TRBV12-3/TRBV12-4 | CASSLTRPPYNEQFF | TGTGCCAGCAGTCTGACTAGGCCCCCCTACAATGAGCAGTTCTTC
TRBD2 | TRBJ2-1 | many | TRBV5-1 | CASSPRTSGGVRFF | TGCGCCAGCAGCCCCCGGACTAGCGGGGGGGTGAGGTTCTTC
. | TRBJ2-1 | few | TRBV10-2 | CASSESAGPAEQFF | TGCGCCAGCAGTGAGTCGGCCGGCCCGGCCGAGCAGTTCTTC
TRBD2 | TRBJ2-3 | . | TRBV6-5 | CASSYSGLAGYTDTQYF | TGTGCCAGCAGTTACTCCGGACTAGCGGGGTATACAGATACGCAGTATTTT
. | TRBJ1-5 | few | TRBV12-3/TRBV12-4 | CASSLRQRNQPQHF | TGTGCCAGCAGCCTGAGACAGAGAAATCAGCCCCAGCATTTT
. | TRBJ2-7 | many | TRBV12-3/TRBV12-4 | CASSSGSEQYF | TGTGCCAGCAGCTCAGGTTCCGAGCAGTACTTC
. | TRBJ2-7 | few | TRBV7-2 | CASSFSGPIYEQYF | TGTGCCAGCAGCTTCTCAGGACCTATCTACGAGCAGTACTTC
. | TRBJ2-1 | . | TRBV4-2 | CASSQEEEATLGQFF | TGTGCCAGCAGCCAGGAAGAAGAGGCCACCTTGGGGCAGTTCTTC
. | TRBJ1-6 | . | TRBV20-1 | CSALRGVGSPLHF | TGCAGTGCTCTAAGAGGGGTTGGTTCACCCCTCCACTTT
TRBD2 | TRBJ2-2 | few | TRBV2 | CASTGTSPTGELFF | TGTGCCAGCACAGGGACTAGCCCAACCGGGGAGCTGTTTTTT
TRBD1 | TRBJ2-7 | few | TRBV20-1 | CSARARAGGDWSYEQYF | TGCAGTGCTAGAGCGAGGGCAGGGGGCGATTGGTCCTACGAGCAGTACTTC
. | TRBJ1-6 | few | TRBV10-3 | CAISPGAHSNSPLHF | TGTGCCATCAGTCCGGGGGCCCATTCAAATTCACCCCTCCACTTT
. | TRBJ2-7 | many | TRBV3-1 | CASSQAQDTAYEQYF | TGTGCCAGCAGCCAAGCCCAAGACACAGCCTACGAGCAGTACTTC
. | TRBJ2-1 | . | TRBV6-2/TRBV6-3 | CASSSFGTQRFF | TGTGCCAGCAGTTCCTTCGGGACACAGAGGTTCTTC
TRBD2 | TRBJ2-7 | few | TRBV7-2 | CASSLEGLAGGVEQYF | TGTGCCAGCAGCTTAGAAGGACTAGCGGGAGGTGTCGAGCAGTACTTC
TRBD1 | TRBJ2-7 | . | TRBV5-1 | CASSLGRTGAWNEQYF | TGCGCCAGCAGCTTGGGCCGGACAGGGGCTTGGAACGAGCAGTACTTC
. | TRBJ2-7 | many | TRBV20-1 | CSARPYYEQYF | TGCAGTGCTAGACCTTACTACGAGCAGTACTTC
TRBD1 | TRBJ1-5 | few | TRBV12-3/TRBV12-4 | CASSAPGQSNQPQHF | TGTGCCAGCAGTGCGCCGGGACAGAGCAATCAGCCCCAGCATTTT
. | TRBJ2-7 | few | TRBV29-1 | CSVGGRQGGSYEQYF | TGCAGCGTTGGAGGGCGACAGGGAGGCTCCTACGAGCAGTACTTC
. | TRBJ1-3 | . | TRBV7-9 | CASSRRGGSSGNTIYF | TGTGCCAGCAGCCGAAGGGGGGGCAGCTCTGGAAACACCATATATTTT
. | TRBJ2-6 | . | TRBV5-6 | CASSNAYSGANVLTF | TGTGCCAGCAGCAACGCGTACTCTGGGGCCAACGTCCTGACTTTC
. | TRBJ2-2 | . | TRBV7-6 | CASNLPSGELFF | TGTGCCAGCAACTTACCATCCGGGGAGCTGTTTTTT
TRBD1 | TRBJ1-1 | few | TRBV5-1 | CASSSTGEAEAFF | TGCGCCAGCAGCTCGACAGGGGAAGCTGAAGCTTTCTTT
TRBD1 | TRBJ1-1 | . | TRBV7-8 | CASSTDRVNTEAFF | TGTGCCAGCAGCACCGACAGGGTGAACACTGAAGCTTTCTTT